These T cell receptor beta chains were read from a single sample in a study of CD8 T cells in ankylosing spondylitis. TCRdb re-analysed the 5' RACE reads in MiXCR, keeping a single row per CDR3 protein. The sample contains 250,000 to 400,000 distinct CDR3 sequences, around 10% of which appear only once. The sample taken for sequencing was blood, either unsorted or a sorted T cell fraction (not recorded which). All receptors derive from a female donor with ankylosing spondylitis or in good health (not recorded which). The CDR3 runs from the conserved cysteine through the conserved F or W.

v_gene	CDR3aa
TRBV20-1	CSAPLAGATDTQYF
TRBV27	CASSLWPGNTEAFF
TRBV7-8	CASSRRTSGNTGELFF
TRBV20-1	CCARDRQRTASYEQYF
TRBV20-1	CSARAGPGSYEQYF
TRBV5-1	CASSGGTQVEAFF
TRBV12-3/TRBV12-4	CASSLFLAGYGEQYF
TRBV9	CASAPGGTARDTQYF
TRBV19	CASSPLGQGNGELFF
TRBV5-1	CASRPTGAHGNTIYF
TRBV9	CASSGGVKGSWDTDTQYF
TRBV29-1	CSVEEPSNRGHEQYF
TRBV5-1	CASSSLGDQETQYF
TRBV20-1	CSPTSWAMSIGYTF
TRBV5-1	CASSLSPGHTGELFF
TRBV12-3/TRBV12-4	CASSWGTGRVNEQFF
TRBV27	CASSLSPQELMDTQYF
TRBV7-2	CASSLNGGRGTEAFF
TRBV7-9	CASSLDIGSSTDTQYF
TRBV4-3	CASSPRTSGANTGELFF
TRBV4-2	CASSQALLWGIRVNEKLFF
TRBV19	CASSQGRGVEQETQYF
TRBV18	CASSPLDKAYGYTF
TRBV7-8	CASSLTQDYEQYF
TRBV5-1	CASSRDRMQETQYF
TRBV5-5	CASSWGQESTDTQYF
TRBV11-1	CASSWDSLNPIYNSPLHF
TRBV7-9	CASSSVGAQETQYF
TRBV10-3	CASFGNRGTSTDTQYF
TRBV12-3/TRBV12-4	CASRPGANTEAFF
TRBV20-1	CSARFQGSTDTQYF
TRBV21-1	CASSKGRRGNYGYTF
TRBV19	CASSIPAGMDTEAFF
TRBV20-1	CSARDGGSNQETQYF
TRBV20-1	CSATGTGIPNTQYF
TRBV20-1	CSARARDSGIIGNSPLHF
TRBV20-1	CSATRRGQPQHF
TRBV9	CASSRDRGLYGYTF
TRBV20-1	CSARLPGTSRVYNEQFF
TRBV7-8	CASSLEPLPIYEQYF